This TCR beta chain was recorded in a study of T cell changes during pregnancy in multiple sclerosis. Clones were sequenced by immunoSEQ multiplex PCR, and TCRdb holds only the in-frame ones, with some missing. The sample records around 99,000 clones, about nine tenths being singletons. This clone was recorded only once. The V gene's germline CDR1 is SGHTA and CDR2 FQGNSA. The ends were cut back, 5 bases at V and 0 bases at J, with 13 bases in the middle. This CDR3 has 16 residues. This TCR came from a female donor in good health, enrolled as a control in a pregnancy study. The sample here was peripheral blood, taken in the third trimester of pregnancy. This chain connects TRBV7-2 to TRBJ2-2; tentatively, D is TRBD1 (5 bases). The CDR3 nucleotides are TGTGCCAGCAGCCCTCGACAGCGAACGAACACCGGGGAGCTGTTTTTT. Amino acid sequence: CASSPRQRTNTGELFF.